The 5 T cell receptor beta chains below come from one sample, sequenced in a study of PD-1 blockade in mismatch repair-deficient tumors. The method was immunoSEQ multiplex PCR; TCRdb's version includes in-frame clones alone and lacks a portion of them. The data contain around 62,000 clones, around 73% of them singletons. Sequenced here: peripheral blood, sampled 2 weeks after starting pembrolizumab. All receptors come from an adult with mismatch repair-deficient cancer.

The CDR3 reads CAIRSGTESNEQFF. In nucleotides, the CDR3 is TGTGCCATCAGGTCGGGGACTGAAAGTAATGAGCAGTTCTTC. The V call is TRBV10-3, the J call TRBJ2-1; possible D gene TRBD2, 6 bases. Trimming left V 6 bases short and J 7 bases short, with 16 bases between. CDR1 and CDR2 (germline): ENHRY, SYGVKD. The CDR3 covers 14 residues.

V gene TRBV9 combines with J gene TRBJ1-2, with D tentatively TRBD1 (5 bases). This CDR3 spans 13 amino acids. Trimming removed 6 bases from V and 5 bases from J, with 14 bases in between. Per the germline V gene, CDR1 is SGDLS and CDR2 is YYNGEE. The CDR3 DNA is TGTGCCAGCACCAAGGGGACTGATTATGGCTACACCTTC. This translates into CASTKGTDYGYTF.

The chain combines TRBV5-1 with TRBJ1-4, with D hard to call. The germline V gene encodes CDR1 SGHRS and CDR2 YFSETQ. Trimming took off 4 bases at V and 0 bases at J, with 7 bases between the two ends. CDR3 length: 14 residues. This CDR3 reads CASSLGTTNEKLFF. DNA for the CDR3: TGCGCCAGCAGCCTGGGTACAACTAATGAAAAACTGTTTTTT.

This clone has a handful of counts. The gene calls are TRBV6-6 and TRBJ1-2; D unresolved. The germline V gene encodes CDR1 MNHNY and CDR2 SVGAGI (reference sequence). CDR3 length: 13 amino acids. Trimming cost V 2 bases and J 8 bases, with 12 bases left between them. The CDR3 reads CASSYSRESGYTF. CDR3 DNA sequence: TGTGCCAGCAGTTACAGTAGGGAATCGGGCTACACCTTC.

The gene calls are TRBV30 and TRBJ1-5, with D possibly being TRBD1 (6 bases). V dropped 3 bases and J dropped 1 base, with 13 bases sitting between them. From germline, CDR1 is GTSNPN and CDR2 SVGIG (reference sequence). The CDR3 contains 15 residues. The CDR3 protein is CAWSRTGRSNQPQHF. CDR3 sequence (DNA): TGTGCCTGGAGCCGAACAGGGAGAAGCAATCAGCCCCAGCATTTT.